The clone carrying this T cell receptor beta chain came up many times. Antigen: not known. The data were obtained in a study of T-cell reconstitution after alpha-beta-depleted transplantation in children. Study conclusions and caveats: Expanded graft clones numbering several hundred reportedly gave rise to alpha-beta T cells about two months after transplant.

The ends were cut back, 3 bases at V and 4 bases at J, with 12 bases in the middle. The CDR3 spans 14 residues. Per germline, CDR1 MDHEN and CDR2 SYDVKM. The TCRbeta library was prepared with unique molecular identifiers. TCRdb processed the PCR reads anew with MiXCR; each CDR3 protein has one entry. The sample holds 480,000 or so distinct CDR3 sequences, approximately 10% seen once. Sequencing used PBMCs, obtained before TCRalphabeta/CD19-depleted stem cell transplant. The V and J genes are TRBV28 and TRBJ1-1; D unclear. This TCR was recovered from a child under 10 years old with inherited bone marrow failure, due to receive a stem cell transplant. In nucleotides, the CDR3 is TGTGCCAGCAGTTTCGATGGGGTGAGCACTGAAGCTTTCTTT. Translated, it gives CASSFDGVSTEAFF.